Listed below are T cell receptor beta chains from one sample, sequenced in a study of T-cell memory formation after mild COVID-19. TCRdb called the 5' RACE reads again in MiXCR, with one record for every CDR3 protein. The sample has approximately 390,000 distinct CDR3 sequences, around a sixth seen once. Sequences were obtained from PBMCs or a T cell subset sorted from them (not recorded which). These receptors were collected from a man between 18 and 35 years old who had mild COVID-19 (a few samples of this study predate the infection). Cell type and time point are not known. CDR3s leave out the opening cysteine and the closing phenylalanine or tryptophan. Fields, in order: V gene, CDR3 length, J gene, CDR3 protein.

TRBV6-5	12	TRBJ2-7	ASSYSDTYYEQY
TRBV4-2	14	TRBJ2-3	ASSQALAGGTDTQY
TRBV12-3/TRBV12-4	12	TRBJ2-5	ASSRPSSQETQY
TRBV2	14	TRBJ2-3	ASSEQTGRGWDTQY
TRBV7-2	11	TRBJ1-2	ASSLSLRDGYT
TRBV6-5	13	TRBJ1-2	ASVKRGGLNYGYT
TRBV4-1	14	TRBJ2-7	ASSHGPGRSSYEQY
TRBV19	13	TRBJ2-1	ASSMVGAVYNEQF
TRBV4-3	11	TRBJ2-7	ASSSGQDYEQY
TRBV19	12	TRBJ1-1	ASSIDGRNTEAF
TRBV27	13	TRBJ2-3	ASSPRGSGFGTQY
TRBV7-2	13	TRBJ2-1	ASSLAGDRGREQF
TRBV6-2/TRBV6-3	11	TRBJ2-2	ASGPANTGELF
TRBV28	12	TRBJ2-5	ASSQTGNRETQY
TRBV4-3	14	TRBJ2-7	ASSQGVRTDGYEQY
TRBV18	13	TRBJ1-2	ASAGTRAQNYGYT
TRBV5-4	13	TRBJ2-7	ASSRSGTGIYEQY
TRBV3-1	13	TRBJ2-2	ASSTTGAFTGELF
TRBV10-2	15	TRBJ2-7	ASRSLAGGLDSYEQY
TRBV5-4	13	TRBJ2-1	ASRGAGSSYNEQF
TRBV4-3	14	TRBJ1-4	ASSPLVGAGAGKLF
TRBV12-3/TRBV12-4	14	TRBJ1-1	ASSSFPGQANTEAF
TRBV11-2	12	TRBJ2-7	ASSLVGTRIEQY
TRBV5-1	13	TRBJ2-1	ASSSPGQGGNEQF
TRBV20-1	9	TRBJ1-1	SAYMNTEAF
TRBV29-1	11	TRBJ1-2	SLGRISNYGYT
TRBV5-4	11	TRBJ2-7	ASSSLIGYEQY
TRBV20-1	10	TRBJ1-1	SAKIRYSEAF
TRBV10-3	13	TRBJ2-1	AISLAGDNYNEQF
TRBV5-1	13	TRBJ2-2	ASSLESQRFGELF
TRBV10-3	14	TRBJ2-1	AISSQDSGEYNEQF
TRBV7-3	13	TRBJ2-3	ASSLTGQEGNTQY
TRBV7-6	11	TRBJ2-5	ASSTGQGETQY
TRBV12-3/TRBV12-4	13	TRBJ2-2	ASVTGGHGGGELF
TRBV5-1	14	TRBJ2-5	ASSVGQGTQGETQY
TRBV5-5	12	TRBJ1-5	ASSSGGGNQPQH
TRBV5-1	14	TRBJ1-4	ASSSLGTVANEKLF
TRBV4-3	13	TRBJ2-3	ASSLYNRGRDTQY
TRBV12-3/TRBV12-4	11	TRBJ1-1	ASRPLGITEAF
TRBV4-1	13	TRBJ1-1	ASSQEIGVNREAF